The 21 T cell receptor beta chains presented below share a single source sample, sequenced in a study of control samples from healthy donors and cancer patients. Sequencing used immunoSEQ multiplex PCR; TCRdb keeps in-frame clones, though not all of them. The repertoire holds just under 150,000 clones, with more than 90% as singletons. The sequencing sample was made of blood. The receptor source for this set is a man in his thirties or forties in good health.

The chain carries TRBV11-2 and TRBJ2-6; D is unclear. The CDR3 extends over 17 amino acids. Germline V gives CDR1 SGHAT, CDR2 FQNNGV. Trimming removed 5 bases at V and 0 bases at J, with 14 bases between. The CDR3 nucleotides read TGTGCCAGCAGCCTCTCGACGGCTAGCTCTGGGGCCAACGTCCTGACTTTC. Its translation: CASSLSTASSGANVLTF.

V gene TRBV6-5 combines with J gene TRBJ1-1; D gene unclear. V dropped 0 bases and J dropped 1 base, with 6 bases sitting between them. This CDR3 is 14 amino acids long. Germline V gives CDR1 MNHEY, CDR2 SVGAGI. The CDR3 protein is CASSYSPSNTEAFF. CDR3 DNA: TGTGCCAGCAGTTACTCCCCCTCGAACACTGAAGCTTTCTTT.

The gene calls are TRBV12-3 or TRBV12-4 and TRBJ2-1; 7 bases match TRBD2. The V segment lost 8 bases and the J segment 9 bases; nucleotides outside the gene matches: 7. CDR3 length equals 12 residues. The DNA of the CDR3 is TGTGCCAGCGGGAGGGGCCTGACTGAGCAGTTCTTC. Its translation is CASGRGLTEQFF.

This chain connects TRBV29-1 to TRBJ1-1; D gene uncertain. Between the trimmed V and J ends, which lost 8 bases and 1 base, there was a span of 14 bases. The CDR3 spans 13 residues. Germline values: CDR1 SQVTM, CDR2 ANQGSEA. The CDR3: CSTHGVRNTEAFF. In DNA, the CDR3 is TGCAGCACTCACGGGGTACGGAACACTGAAGCTTTCTTT.

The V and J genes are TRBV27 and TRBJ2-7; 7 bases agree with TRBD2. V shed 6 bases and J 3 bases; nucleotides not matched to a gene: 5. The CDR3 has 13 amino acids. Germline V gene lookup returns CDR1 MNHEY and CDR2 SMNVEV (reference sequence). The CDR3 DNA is TGTGCCAGCAGCTCCGGGGGGAACTACGAGCAGTACTTC. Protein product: CASSSGGNYEQYF.

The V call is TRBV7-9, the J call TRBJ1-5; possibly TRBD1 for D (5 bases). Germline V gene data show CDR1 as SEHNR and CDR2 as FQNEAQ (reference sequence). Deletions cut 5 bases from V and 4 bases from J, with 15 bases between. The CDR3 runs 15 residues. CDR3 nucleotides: TGTGCCAGCAGCACGGGGGTCACCGTTAATCAGCCCCAGCATTTT. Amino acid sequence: CASSTGVTVNQPQHF.

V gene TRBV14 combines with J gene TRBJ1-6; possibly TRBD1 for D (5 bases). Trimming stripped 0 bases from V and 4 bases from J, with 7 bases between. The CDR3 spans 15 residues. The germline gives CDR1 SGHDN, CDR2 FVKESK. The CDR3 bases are TGTGCCAGCAGCCAAGATCGACAGTATAATTCACCCCTCCACTTT. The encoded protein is CASSQDRQYNSPLHF.

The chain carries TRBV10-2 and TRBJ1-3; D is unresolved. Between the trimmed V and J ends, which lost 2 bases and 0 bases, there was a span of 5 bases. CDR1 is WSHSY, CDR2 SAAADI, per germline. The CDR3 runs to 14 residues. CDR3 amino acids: CASSEVDSGNTIYF. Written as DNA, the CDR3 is TGCGCCAGCAGTGAGGTGGACTCTGGAAACACCATATATTTT.

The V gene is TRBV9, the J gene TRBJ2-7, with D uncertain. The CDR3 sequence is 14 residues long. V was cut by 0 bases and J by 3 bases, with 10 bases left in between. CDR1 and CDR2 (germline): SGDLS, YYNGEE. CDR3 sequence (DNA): TGTGCCAGCAGCGTAGGTGACATGAACTACGAGCAGTACTTC. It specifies CASSVGDMNYEQYF.

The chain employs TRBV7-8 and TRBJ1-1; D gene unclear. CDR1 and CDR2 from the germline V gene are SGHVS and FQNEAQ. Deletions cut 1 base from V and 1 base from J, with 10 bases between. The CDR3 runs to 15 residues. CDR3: CASSLGLSGNTEAFF. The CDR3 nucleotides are TGTGCCAGCAGCTTAGGGTTAAGCGGGAACACTGAAGCTTTCTTT.

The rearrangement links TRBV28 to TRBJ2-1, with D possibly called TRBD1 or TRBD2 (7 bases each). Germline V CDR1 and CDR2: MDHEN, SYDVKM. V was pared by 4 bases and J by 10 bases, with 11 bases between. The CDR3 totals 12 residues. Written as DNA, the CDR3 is TGTGCCAGCAGTTCAGGGGGGGTGGAGCAGTTCTTC. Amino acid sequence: CASSSGGVEQFF.

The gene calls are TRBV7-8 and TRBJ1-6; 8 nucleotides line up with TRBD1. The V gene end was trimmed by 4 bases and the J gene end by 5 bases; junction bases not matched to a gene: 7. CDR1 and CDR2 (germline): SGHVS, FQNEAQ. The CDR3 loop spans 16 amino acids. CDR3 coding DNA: TGTGCCAGCAGCTACGCGACAGGGGCCAATAATTCACCCCTCCACTTT. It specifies CASSYATGANNSPLHF.

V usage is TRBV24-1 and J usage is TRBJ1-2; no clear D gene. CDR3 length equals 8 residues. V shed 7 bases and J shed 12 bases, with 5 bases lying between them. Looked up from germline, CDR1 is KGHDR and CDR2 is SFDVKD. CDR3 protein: CATSSNTF. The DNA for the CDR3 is TGTGCCACCAGCTCCAACACCTTC.

CDR3 nucleotides: TGTGCCAGCAGCTTGTTGACATCGGGCTATGGCTACACCTTC. Protein sequence: CASSLLTSGYGYTF. The rearrangement uses TRBV7-9 and TRBJ1-2; D remains unclear. Germline V gives CDR1 SEHNR, CDR2 FQNEAQ (reference sequence). The CDR3 has 14 amino acids. Trimming pared 3 bases from V and 4 bases from J, leaving 12 bases between.

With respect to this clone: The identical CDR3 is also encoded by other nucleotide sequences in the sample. The CDR3 loop reads CASSSMNTEAFF. As DNA, the CDR3 is TGTGCCAGCAGTTCCATGAACACTGAAGCTTTCTTT. J is TRBJ1-1 and V is TRBV6-5; D unresolved. V was trimmed by 4 bases and J by 0 bases, leaving 3 bases between them. Germline V gene sequence: CDR1 MNHEY, CDR2 SVGAGI. The CDR3 runs 12 residues.

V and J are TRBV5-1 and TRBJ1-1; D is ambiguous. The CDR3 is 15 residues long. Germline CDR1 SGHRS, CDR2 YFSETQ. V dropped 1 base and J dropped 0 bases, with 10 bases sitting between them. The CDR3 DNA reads TGCGCCAGCAGCTTGTCCGACGGAATGAACACTGAAGCTTTCTTT. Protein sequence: CASSLSDGMNTEAFF. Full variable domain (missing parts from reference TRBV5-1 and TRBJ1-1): KAGVTQTPRYLIKTRGQQVTLSCSPISGHRSVSWYQQTPGQGLQFLFEYFSETQRNKGNFPGRFSGRQFSNSRSEMNVSTLELGDSALYLCASSLSDGMNTEAFFGQGTRLTVV.

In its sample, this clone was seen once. DNA for the CDR3: TGCAGCGTTGGTGCGGGGGTCTACAATGAGCAGTTCTTC. Protein: CSVGAGVYNEQFF. The chain carries TRBV29-1 and TRBJ2-1; TRBD2 agrees at 7 bases. The CDR3 sequence is 13 residues long. Germline CDR1 is SQVTM and CDR2 is ANQGSEA. With 4 bases clipped from V and 3 bases from J, the junction kept 3 bases outside the gene matches.

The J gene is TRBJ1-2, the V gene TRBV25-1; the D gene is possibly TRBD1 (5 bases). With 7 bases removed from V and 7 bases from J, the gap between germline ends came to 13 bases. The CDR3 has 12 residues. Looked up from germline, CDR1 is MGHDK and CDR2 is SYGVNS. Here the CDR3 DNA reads TGTGCCAGCAAAGGGGAGGGTGGTGGCTACACCTTC. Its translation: CASKGEGGGYTF.

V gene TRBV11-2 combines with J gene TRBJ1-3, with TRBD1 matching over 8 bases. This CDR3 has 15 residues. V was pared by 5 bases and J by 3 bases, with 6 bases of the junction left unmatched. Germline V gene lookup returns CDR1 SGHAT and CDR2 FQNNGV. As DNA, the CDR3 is TGTGCCAGCAGCCCCTACGACAGGGGTGGAAACACCATATATTTT. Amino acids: CASSPYDRGGNTIYF. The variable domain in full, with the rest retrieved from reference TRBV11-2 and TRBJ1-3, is EAGVAQSPRYKIIEKRQSVAFWCNPISGHATLYWYQQILGQGPKLLIQFQNNGVVDDSQLPKDRFSAERLKGVDSTLKIQPAKLEDSAVYLCASSPYDRGGNTIYFGEGSWLTVV.

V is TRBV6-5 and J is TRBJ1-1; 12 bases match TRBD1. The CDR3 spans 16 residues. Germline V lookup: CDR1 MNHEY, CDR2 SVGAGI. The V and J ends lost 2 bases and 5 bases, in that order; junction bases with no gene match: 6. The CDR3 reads CASSYRDRGRETEAFF. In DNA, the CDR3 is TGTGCCAGCAGTTACCGGGACAGGGGGCGAGAAACTGAAGCTTTCTTT.

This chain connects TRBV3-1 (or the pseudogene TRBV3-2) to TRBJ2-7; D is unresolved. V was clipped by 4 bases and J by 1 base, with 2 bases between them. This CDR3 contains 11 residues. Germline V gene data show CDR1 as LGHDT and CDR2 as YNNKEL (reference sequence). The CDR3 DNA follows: TGTGCCAGCAGCCGGTCCTACGAGCAGTACTTC. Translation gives CASSRSYEQYF.